Listed below are T cell receptor beta chains from one sample, sequenced in a study of blood T cell repertoires in COVID-19. Sequencing used immunoSEQ multiplex PCR; TCRdb keeps in-frame clones, though not all of them. The sample has about 120,000 clones, 85% to 90% seen once. The sample was peripheral blood. These receptor sequences come from a man aged 55 to 70 with acute or convalescent COVID-19. CDR3s include the opening cysteine and the closing phenylalanine or tryptophan. D genes are given only for firm matches. The listing skips clone size in some rows; elsewhere it reads once, few, many or a size class.

j_gene	v_gene	abundance	d_gene	CDR3nt	CDR3aa
TRBJ2-6	TRBV4-3	NA	TRBD1	TGCGCCAGCAGCCAAGATTATTTTGGACAGGGGGACAACGTCCTGACTTTC	CASSQDYFGQGDNVLTF
TRBJ2-5	TRBV18	NA	TRBD1	TGTGCCAGCTCGCCCGACAGGGGGCTAGAGACCCAGTACTTC	CASSPDRGLETQYF
TRBJ1-2	TRBV29-1	NA	NA	TGCAGCGTTGAGAGGGCCGGTGGTCGGACCTTC	CSVERAGGRTF
TRBJ2-2	TRBV9	NA	NA	TGTGCCAGCAGCGATCGTAGGAACACCGGGGAGCTGTTTTTT	CASSDRRNTGELFF
TRBJ2-1	TRBV7-2	NA	TRBD1	TGTGCCAGCAGCTTAAATCCAACAGGGGGCTGGAGGGTAGGAAATGAGCAGTTCTTC	CASSLNPTGGWRVGNEQFF
TRBJ2-7	TRBV4-3	NA	TRBD2	TGCGCCAGCAGCCAAGTCCTAGCGGGCTCCTACGAGCAGTACTTC	CASSQVLAGSYEQYF
TRBJ2-2	TRBV9	NA	TRBD2	TGTGCCAGCAGCGTAGATAGGGAGGGGACCGGGGAGCTGTTTTTT	CASSVDREGTGELFF
TRBJ2-5	TRBV11-1	NA	TRBD1	TGTGCCAGCAGCCAGACAGGGCGCGAGACCCAGTACTTC	CASSQTGRETQYF
TRBJ2-7	TRBV4-2	NA	NA	TGTGCCAGCAGCCAAGACCCCGTTCGCAGGGGCTACGAGCAGTACTTC	CASSQDPVRRGYEQYF
TRBJ2-2	TRBV9	NA	NA	TGTGCCAGCAGCGTAGCAGCAGGCTCCGGGGAGCTGTTTTTT	CASSVAAGSGELFF
TRBJ1-1	TRBV28	NA	TRBD1	TGTGCCAGCAGTCCCCTCGGGGGGACAGGTGAAGCTTTCTTT	CASSPLGGTGEAFF
TRBJ2-1	TRBV10-3	NA	TRBD2	TGTGCCATCAGTGAGGTATCTAGCGGGAGGTCTGATGAGCAGTTCTTC	CAISEVSSGRSDEQFF
TRBJ2-1	TRBV5-1	NA	NA	TGCGCCAGCAGCTTGATGCCGGTATCCTACAATGAGCAGTTCTTC	CASSLMPVSYNEQFF
TRBJ2-1	TRBV3-1/TRBV3-2	once	TRBD2	TGTGCCAGCAGTCGCTCGCCTCAAAGCGGGAGGGCCAATGAGCAGTTCTTC	CASSRSPQSGRANEQFF
TRBJ2-2	TRBV5-6	NA	NA	TGTGCCAGCAGCCCCAACCTAGCGAGAAGCGACACCGGGGAGCTGTTTTTT	CASSPNLARSDTGELFF
TRBJ2-7	TRBV30	NA	NA	TGTGCCTGGAGTAGGGGACTGAGATCCTACGAGCAGTACTTC	CAWSRGLRSYEQYF
TRBJ1-2	TRBV28	NA	TRBD1	TGTGCCAGCAGTACCCCCGCGACAGGGGGCAGATATGGCTACACCTTC	CASSTPATGGRYGYTF
TRBJ2-2	TRBV4-3	NA	NA	TGCGCCAGCAGCCAGGCCGGACTAATCACCGGGGAGCTGTTTTTT	CASSQAGLITGELFF
TRBJ1-5	TRBV12-3/TRBV12-4	NA	NA	TGTGCCAGCAGTTTTTCATCGGAGCCCCAGCATTTT	CASSFSSEPQHF
TRBJ2-7	TRBV19	once	TRBD1	TGTGCCAGTAGTACCGGGACAGCAGAATACGAGCAGTACTTC	CASSTGTAEYEQYF
TRBJ2-7	TRBV10-2	once	TRBD2	TGCGCCAGCAGAGGTGATACGGGAGGGACCTACGAGCAGTACTTC	CASRGDTGGTYEQYF
TRBJ1-1	TRBV3-1/TRBV3-2	once	TRBD1	TGTGCCAGCAGCCCAGGACAGGGCGAAGCTTTCTTT	CASSPGQGEAFF
TRBJ2-1	TRBV5-1	NA	NA	TGCGCCAGCAGCTTGGCCAACCCCCGGGATGAGCAGTTCTTC	CASSLANPRDEQFF
TRBJ2-1	TRBV27	NA	NA	TGTGCCAGCAGTTTGGGGCGTCTCCACTCCTACAATGAGCAGTTCTTC	CASSLGRLHSYNEQFF